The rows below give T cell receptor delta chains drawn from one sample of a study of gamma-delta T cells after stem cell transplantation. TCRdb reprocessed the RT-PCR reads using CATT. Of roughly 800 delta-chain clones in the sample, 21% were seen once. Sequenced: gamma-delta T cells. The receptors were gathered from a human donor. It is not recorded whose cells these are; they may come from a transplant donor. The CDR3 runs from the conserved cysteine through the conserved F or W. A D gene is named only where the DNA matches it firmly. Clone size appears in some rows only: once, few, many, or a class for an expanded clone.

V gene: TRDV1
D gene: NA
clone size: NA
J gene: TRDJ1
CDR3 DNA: TGTGCTCTTGGGGAACTGGACCCCTACGCCAACTCTATAAGGCGACTCATCTTT
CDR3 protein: CALGELDPYANSIRRLIF

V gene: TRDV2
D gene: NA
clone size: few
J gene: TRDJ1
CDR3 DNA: TGTGCCTGTGACAAATTACTGGGCTCCTCTTTTACCGATAAACTCATCTTT
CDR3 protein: CACDKLLGSSFTDKLIF

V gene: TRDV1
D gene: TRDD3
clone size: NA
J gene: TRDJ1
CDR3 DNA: TGTGCTCTTGATTCAGGGCCCTTCCTGGGGGATACATCCGATAAACTCATCTTT
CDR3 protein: CALDSGPFLGDTSDKLIF

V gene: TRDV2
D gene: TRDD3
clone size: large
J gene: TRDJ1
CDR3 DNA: TGTGCCTGTGACACCCTCTATACTGGGGGATCCTACACCGATAAACTCATCTTT
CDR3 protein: CACDTLYTGGSYTDKLIF

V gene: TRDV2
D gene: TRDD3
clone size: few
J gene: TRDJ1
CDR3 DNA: TGTGCCTGTGACTCCCTGGGGGATACGCGCACCGATAAACTCATCTTT
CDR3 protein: CACDSLGDTRTDKLIF

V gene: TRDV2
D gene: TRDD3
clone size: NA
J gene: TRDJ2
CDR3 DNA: TGTGCCTGTGATCCCGTACTGGGGGAGACCGGAGGCAGGACAGCACAACTCTTCTTT
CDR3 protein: CACDPVLGETGGRTAQLFF

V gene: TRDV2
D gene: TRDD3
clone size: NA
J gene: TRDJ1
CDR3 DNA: TGTGCCTGTGACGTCCTAAAGGGGGATATTGTATCCGACAAACTCATCTTT
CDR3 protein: CACDVLKGDIVSDKLIF

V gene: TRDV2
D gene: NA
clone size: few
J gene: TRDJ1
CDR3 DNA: TGTGCCTGTGACCGAGGTTCATACACCGATAAACTCATCTTT
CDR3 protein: CACDRGSYTDKLIF

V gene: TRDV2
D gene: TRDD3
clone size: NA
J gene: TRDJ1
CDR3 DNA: TGTGCCTGTGACAGGCTGGGGGGAAACACCGATAAACTCATCTTT
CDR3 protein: CACDRLGGNTDKLIF

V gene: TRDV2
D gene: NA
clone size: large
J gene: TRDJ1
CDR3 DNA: TGTGCCTGTGACACCGTCAGTACCGGGGGAGAACCGAACACCGATAAACTCATCTTT
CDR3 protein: CACDTVSTGGEPNTDKLIF

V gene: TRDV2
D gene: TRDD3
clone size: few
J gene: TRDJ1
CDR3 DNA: TGTGCCTGCGACATGATGATGGGGGATACGCGCGATAAACTCATCTTT
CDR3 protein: CACDMMMGDTRDKLIF

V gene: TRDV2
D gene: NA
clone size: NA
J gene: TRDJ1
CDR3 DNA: TGTGCCTGTGACTCCCTAAAAAATCAAAAGTACACCGATAAACTCATCTTT
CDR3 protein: CACDSLKNQKYTDKLIF

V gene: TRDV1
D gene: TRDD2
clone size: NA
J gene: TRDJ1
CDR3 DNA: TGTGCTCTTGGGGGCGTTGCCTTCCTACGGGGTGTACTGCCAAGTTCCGATAAACTCATCTTT
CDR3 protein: CALGGVAFLRGVLPSSDKLIF

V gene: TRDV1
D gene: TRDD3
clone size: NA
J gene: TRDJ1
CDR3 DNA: TGTGCTCTTGGGGACTCCGTGGTCCTACTACCTGTACTGGGGGATACGGGGTACACCGATAAACTCATCTTT
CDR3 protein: CALGDSVVLLPVLGDTGYTDKLIF

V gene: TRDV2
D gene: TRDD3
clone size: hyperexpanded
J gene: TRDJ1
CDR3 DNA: TGTGCCTGTGACTCAATACTGGGGGATACCGTCATCTTT
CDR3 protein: CACDSILGDTVIF

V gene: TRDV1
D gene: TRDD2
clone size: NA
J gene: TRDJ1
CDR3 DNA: TGTGCTCTTGGGGATCCCGGCCTTCCTACTTGGTTGGGGAAAACCGATAAACTCATCTTT
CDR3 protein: CALGDPGLPTWLGKTDKLIF

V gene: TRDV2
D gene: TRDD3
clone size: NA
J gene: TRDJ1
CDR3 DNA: TGTGCCTGTGACACCGTACTGGGGGATACGCTTGCTACCGATAAACTCATCTTT
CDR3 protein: CACDTVLGDTLATDKLIF

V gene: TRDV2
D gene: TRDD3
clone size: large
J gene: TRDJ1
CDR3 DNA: TGTGCCTGTGACAAACTGGGGGATTTGGGTCTCACCGATAAACTCATCTTT
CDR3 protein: CACDKLGDLGLTDKLIF

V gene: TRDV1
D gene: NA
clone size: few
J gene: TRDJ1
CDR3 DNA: TGTGCTCTTGGGGAACCAGGCCCCTGTACTGAGGGATGTGGGAGACTCATCTTT
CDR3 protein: CALGEPGPCTEGCGRLIF

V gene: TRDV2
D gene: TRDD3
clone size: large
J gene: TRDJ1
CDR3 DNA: TGTGCCTGTGACACCATAGGGCCACTGGGGGATACGAGAACCGATAAACTCATCTTT
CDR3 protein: CACDTIGPLGDTRTDKLIF

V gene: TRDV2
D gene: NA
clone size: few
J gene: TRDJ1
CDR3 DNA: TGTGCCTGTGACCCGGTCTCTGGGGAGGCGGGATACACCGATAAACTCATCTTT
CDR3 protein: CACDPVSGEAGYTDKLIF

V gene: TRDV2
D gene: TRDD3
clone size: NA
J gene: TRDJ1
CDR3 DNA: TGTGCCTGTGACCCCGTGAACTGGGGGATACGCGTAGGGTACACCGATAAACTCATCTTT
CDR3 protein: CACDPVNWGIRVGYTDKLIF

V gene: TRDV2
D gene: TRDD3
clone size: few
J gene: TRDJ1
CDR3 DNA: TGTGCCTGTGACATTGTCTCTGGGGGACAAACTTACACCGATAAACTCATCTTT
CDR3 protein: CACDIVSGGQTYTDKLIF

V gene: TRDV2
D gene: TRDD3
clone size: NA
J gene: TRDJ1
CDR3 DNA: TGTGCCTGTGACACCGTCTCTGGGGGTCCCCGGGCCACCGATAAACTCATCTTT
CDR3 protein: CACDTVSGGPRATDKLIF

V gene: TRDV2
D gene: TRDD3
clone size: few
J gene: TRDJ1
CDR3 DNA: TGTGCCTGTGACACATTACTGGGGGCCGCCTACACCGATAAACTCATCTTT
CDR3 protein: CACDTLLGAAYTDKLIF

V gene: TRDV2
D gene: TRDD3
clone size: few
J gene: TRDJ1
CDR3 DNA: TGTGCCTGTGACCCGATACTGGGGGCCTCCGGGACCGATAAACTCATCTTT
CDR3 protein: CACDPILGASGTDKLIF

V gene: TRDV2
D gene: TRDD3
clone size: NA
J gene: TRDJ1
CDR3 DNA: TGTGCCTGTGACACCGTTCAACTGGGGGATACTGGGACCGATAAACTCATCTTT
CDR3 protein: CACDTVQLGDTGTDKLIF

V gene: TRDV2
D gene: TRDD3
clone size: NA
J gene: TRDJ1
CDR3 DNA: TGTGCCTGTGACTATACTGGGGCCCTCCAGAGGGACACCGATAAACTCATCTTT
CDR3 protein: CACDYTGALQRDTDKLIF

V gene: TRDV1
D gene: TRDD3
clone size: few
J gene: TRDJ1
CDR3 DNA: TGTGCTCTTGGGGAACAAACACTTTCTGGGGGATACGCTAACCTATACACCGATAAACTCATCTTT
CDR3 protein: CALGEQTLSGGYANLYTDKLIF

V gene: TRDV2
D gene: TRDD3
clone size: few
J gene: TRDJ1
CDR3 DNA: TGTGCCTGTGACACCATACTGGGGGATACCGTCATCTTT
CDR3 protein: CACDTILGDTVIF

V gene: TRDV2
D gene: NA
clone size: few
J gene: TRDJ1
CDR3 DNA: TGTGCCTGTGACACCGTCCAGGGGAAAACCGATAAACTCATCTTT
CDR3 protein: CACDTVQGKTDKLIF

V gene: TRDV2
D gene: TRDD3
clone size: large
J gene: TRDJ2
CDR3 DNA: TGTGCCTGTGACACCCTCACTGGGGGATACGGGGCAGCACAACTCTTCTTT
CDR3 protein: CACDTLTGGYGAAQLFF

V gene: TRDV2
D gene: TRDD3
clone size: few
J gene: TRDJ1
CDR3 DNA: TGTGCCTGTGACCCACTGGGGGAGCCCACCGATAAACTCATCTTT
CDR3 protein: CACDPLGEPTDKLIF

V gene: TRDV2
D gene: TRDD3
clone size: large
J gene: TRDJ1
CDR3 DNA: TGTGCCTGTGACACGCTCCGTGGGGGGGATACTAGGAAACTCATCTTT
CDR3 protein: CACDTLRGGDTRKLIF

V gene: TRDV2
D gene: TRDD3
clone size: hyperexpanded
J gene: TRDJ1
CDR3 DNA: TGTGCCTGTGACACCGTCAGGCTGGGGGATGTCTATACCGATAAACTCATCTTT
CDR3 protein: CACDTVRLGDVYTDKLIF

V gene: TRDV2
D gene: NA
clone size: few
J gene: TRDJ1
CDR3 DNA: TGTGCCTGTGACACCGTCGGGGGCACCGATAAACTCATCTTT
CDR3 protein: CACDTVGGTDKLIF

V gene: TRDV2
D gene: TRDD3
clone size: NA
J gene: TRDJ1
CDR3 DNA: TGTGCCTGTGACACCGTCGGGGATAGGACCGATAAACTCATCTTT
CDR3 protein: CACDTVGDRTDKLIF

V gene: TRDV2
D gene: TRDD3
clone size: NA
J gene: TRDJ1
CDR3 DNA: TGTGCCTGTGACACTCCCTACTGGGGGTTTATATTCACCGATAAACTCATCTTT
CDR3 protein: CACDTPYWGFIFTDKLIF

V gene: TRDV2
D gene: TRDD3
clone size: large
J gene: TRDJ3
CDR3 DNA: TGTGCCTGTCTACTGGGGGAAAGCTCCTGGGACACCCGACAGATGTTTTTC
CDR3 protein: CACLLGESSWDTRQMFF

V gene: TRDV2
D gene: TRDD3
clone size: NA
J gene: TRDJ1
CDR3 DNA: TGTGCCTGTGACACCCTGGGGGATACGCGTGGAAGAACCGATAAACTCATCTTT
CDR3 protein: CACDTLGDTRGRTDKLIF

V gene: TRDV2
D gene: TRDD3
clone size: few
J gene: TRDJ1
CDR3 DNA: TGTGCCTGTGACGTACTGGGGGCCACGGGGCCCGATAAACTCATCTTT
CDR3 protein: CACDVLGATGPDKLIF

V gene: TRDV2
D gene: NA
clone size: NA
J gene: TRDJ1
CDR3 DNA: TGTGCCTGTGACACACTTCCTACGGTACTGGGGGTCGAGATCGATAAACTCATCTTT
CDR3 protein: CACDTLPTVLGVEIDKLIF

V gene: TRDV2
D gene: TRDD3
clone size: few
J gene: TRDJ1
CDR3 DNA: TGTGCCTGTGACTCGCTACTGGGGGATACCCTCGATAAACTCATCTTT
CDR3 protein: CACDSLLGDTLDKLIF

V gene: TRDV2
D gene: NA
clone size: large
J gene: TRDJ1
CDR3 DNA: TGTGCCTGTGACACCGTGGGGGCCGAGTACACCGATAAACTCATCTTT
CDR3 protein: CACDTVGAEYTDKLIF

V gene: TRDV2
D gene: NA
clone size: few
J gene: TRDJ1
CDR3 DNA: TGTGCCTGTATAACTTTACTGCCGAACCGCGATAACCTCATCTTT
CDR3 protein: CACITLLPNRDNLIF

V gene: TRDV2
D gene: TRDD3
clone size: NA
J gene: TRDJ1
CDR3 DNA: TGTGCCTGTGACAACCTCCCGGGGGATACTACGAAGACCGATAAACTCATCTTT
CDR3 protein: CACDNLPGDTTKTDKLIF